One sample yielded the 22 T cell receptor beta chains listed below, sequenced in a study of blood T cell repertoires in COVID-19. Produced via immunoSEQ multiplex PCR; TCRdb's table is partial and in-frame only. The data hold hundreds of thousands of clones, with roughly 80% observed a single time. Material for sequencing was peripheral blood. These receptors came from an elderly woman with active or convalescent COVID-19.

This clone was recorded once. This rearrangement joins TRBV24-1 to TRBJ1-2; 8 bases agree with TRBD1. Germline V lookup: CDR1 KGHDR, CDR2 SFDVKD. The CDR3 is 16 residues long. The V segment lost 4 bases and the J segment 4 bases; nucleotides outside the gene matches: 10. CDR3 loop: CATSDSGTGEVYGYTF. In nucleotides, the CDR3 is TGTGCCACCAGTGACTCCGGGACAGGAGAAGTCTATGGCTACACCTTC.

J is TRBJ1-2 and V is TRBV5-1; tentatively, D is TRBD1 (6 bases). This CDR3 spans 16 amino acids. Trimming shortened V by 0 bases and J by 7 bases, and 19 bases separated the two germline ends. CDR1 and CDR2 from the germline V gene are SGHRS and YFSETQ. The CDR3, as DNA: TGCGCCAGCAGCTTGGTCGGCAGGGGCGCCGACGGTGGCTACACCTTC. It specifies CASSLVGRGADGGYTF.

The V call is TRBV18, the J call TRBJ1-3; possible D gene TRBD1, 5 bases. The V end lost 2 bases, the J end lost 4 bases, and 12 bases lay between the germline ends. CDR1 and CDR2 (germline): KGHSH, LQKENI. The CDR3 has 15 amino acids. CDR3 sequence reads: CASSPLRGTGNTIYF. In DNA form, the CDR3 reads TGTGCCAGCTCACCATTAAGGGGAACGGGAAACACCATATATTTT.

The V call is TRBV19, the J call TRBJ2-3; 14 bases are a match to TRBD2. V shed 4 bases, J shed 1 base, and the junction held 7 bases outside the gene matches. This CDR3 region has 18 residues. The germline V gene encodes CDR1 LNHDA and CDR2 SQIVND (reference sequence). The CDR3 loop is CASSTRLAGGPGTDTQYF. The CDR3 DNA reads as TGTGCCAGTAGTACCCGACTAGCGGGAGGGCCAGGCACAGATACGCAGTATTTT.

The gene calls are TRBV7-2 and TRBJ2-3; possible D gene TRBD1, 5 bases. The CDR3 runs to 14 residues. Germline loops: CDR1 SGHTA, CDR2 FQGNSA. V lost 0 bases and J lost 3, with 7 bases in between. The CDR3 DNA follows: TGTGCCAGCAGCTTAGCCAGGGTTACAGATACGCAGTATTTT. It codes for CASSLARVTDTQYF.

In regard to this clone: The sample contains more than one DNA sequence encoding this CDR3. The chain couples TRBV6-5 to TRBJ1-3, with a tentative D call TRBD1 (5 bases). The germline V gene has CDR1 MNHEY and CDR2 SVGAGI. This CDR3 contains 15 residues. V lost 0 bases and J lost 3, with 9 bases in between. The CDR3, as DNA: TGTGCCAGCAGTTACTCGAGCCAGGGTGGAAACACCATATATTTT. Translation: CASSYSSQGGNTIYF.

The chain employs TRBV23-1 and TRBJ2-7; 8 positions match TRBD2. TRBV23-1 is given ORF status, its function remaining uncertain. The CDR3 runs to 15 residues. The V and J ends lost 4 bases and 0 bases, in that order; junction bases with no gene match: 5. CDR3 in DNA: TGCGCCAGCAGTCCTTTAGCGGGGAGCTCCTACGAGCAGTACTTC. Translating it yields CASSPLAGSSYEQYF.

The chain joins TRBV6-2 or TRBV6-3 to TRBJ1-1; TRBD1 matches 7 bases. The V and J ends lost 5 bases and 4 bases, in that order; junction bases with no gene match: 10. The CDR3 is made up of 15 amino acids. Looked up from germline, CDR1 is MNHEY and CDR2 is SVGEGT. The CDR3 loop reads CASSKYRGAGTEAFF. The CDR3 bases are TGTGCCAGCAGTAAATACAGGGGCGCGGGCACTGAAGCTTTCTTT.

This chain uses TRBV30 with TRBJ2-1; TRBD2 agrees at 11 bases. CDR1 is GTSNPN, CDR2 SVGIG, per germline (reference sequence). Germline trimming cut 4 bases from V and 9 bases from J; bases unmatched to any gene: 17. The length of the CDR3 is 17 residues. In DNA, the CDR3 is TGTGCCTGGAACGGTCGTGTTAGCGGGGGGGTTTCGGGTGAGCAGTTCTTC. Translation gives CAWNGRVSGGVSGEQFF. Filled out from reference TRBV30 and TRBJ2-1, the complete variable domain reads SQTIHQWPATLVQPVGSPLSLECTVEGTSNPNLYWYRQAAGRGLQLLFYSVGIGQISSEVPQNLSASRPQDRQFILSSKKLLLSDSGFYLCAWNGRVSGGVSGEQFFGPGTRLTVL.

The CDR3 loop reads CASSYWPGNVEGYTF. The CDR3 DNA is TGTGCCAGCAGTTACTGGCCGGGGAACGTCGAAGGCTACACCTTC. The chain has TRBV6-5 and TRBJ1-2, with D unclear. V shed 1 base and J shed 8 bases, with 17 bases lying between them. Germline V gene sequence: CDR1 MNHEY, CDR2 SVGAGI. The CDR3 length is 15 residues.

This sequence joins TRBV28 and TRBJ1-2; 7 nucleotides align to TRBD1. The CDR3 covers 11 residues. Germline trimming cut 10 bases from V and 7 bases from J; bases unmatched to any gene: 6. The germline CDR1 and CDR2 sequences are MDHEN and SYDVKM. The CDR3 loop reads CATGGLPGYTF. The CDR3 bases are TGTGCCACAGGGGGACTCCCTGGCTACACCTTC.

This clone turned up a few times. V is TRBV18 and J is TRBJ1-1; 7 bases are shared with TRBD1. The J segment lost 5 bases and the V segment lost 3 bases, leaving 6 bases of the junction unmatched. Per germline, CDR1 KGHSH and CDR2 LQKENI. CDR3 length equals 14 residues. CDR3 amino acids: CASSPGTVTTEAFF. The CDR3 bases are TGTGCCAGCTCACCCGGGACAGTGACTACTGAAGCTTTCTTT.

CDR3: CASSQGGARVYGYTF. DNA of the CDR3: TGTGCCAGCAGCCAAGGTGGAGCCAGGGTCTATGGCTACACCTTC. The chain couples TRBV14 to TRBJ1-2, with a possible D match to TRBD1 (5 bases). Germline CDR1 and CDR2: SGHDN and FVKESK. This CDR3 spans 15 amino acids. Trimming stripped 1 base from V and 4 bases from J, with 13 bases between.

This rearrangement joins TRBV30 to TRBJ2-7; possible D gene TRBD1, 5 bases. This CDR3 region has 13 residues. CDR1 is GTSNPN, CDR2 SVGIG, per germline (reference sequence). The V end lost 5 bases, the J end lost 2 bases, and 13 bases lay between the germline ends. The CDR3 DNA is TGTGCCTGGGGAAAGGGGTTGGCCTACGAGCAGTACTTC. Translating gives CAWGKGLAYEQYF. Variable domain in full (rest from reference TRBV30 and TRBJ2-7): SQTIHQWPATLVQPVGSPLSLECTVEGTSNPNLYWYRQAAGRGLQLLFYSVGIGQISSEVPQNLSASRPQDRQFILSSKKLLLSDSGFYLCAWGKGLAYEQYFGPGTRLTVT.

This chain uses TRBV15 with TRBJ2-7; D gene ambiguous. Germline values: CDR1 LNHNV, CDR2 YYDKDF (reference sequence). The CDR3 has 12 residues. V lost 0 bases to trimming and J lost 7 bases, with 7 bases between them. The DNA of the CDR3 is TGTGCCACCAGCAGAGAGATCGGTGAGCAGTACTTC. It codes for CATSREIGEQYF.

The chain joins TRBV15 to TRBJ2-1, with 7 positions matching TRBD1. With V trimmed by 1 base and J by 4 bases, 7 bases remained unmatched. The CDR3 consists of 16 residues. Germline loops: CDR1 LNHNV, CDR2 YYDKDF (reference sequence). The CDR3 DNA follows: TGTGCCACCAGCAGAGTCGGGCAGGGGGAGTACAATGAGCAGTTCTTC. Encoded protein: CATSRVGQGEYNEQFF.

This clone was counted once. This chain uses TRBV19 with TRBJ2-5; D not resolved. Between the trimmed V and J ends, which lost 5 bases and 1 base, there was a span of 5 bases. There are 12 residues in the CDR3. Germline CDR1 is LNHDA and CDR2 is SQIVND (reference sequence). CDR3 in DNA: TGTGCCAGTAGTTCTTTCCAAGAGACCCAGTACTTC. This translates into CASSSFQETQYF.

V usage is TRBV5-4 and J usage is TRBJ2-3, with 10 positions matching TRBD2. V lost 1 base and J lost 0; bases outside the gene matches: 5. The V gene's germline CDR1 is SGHNT and CDR2 YYREEE (reference sequence). The length of the CDR3 is 17 residues. DNA for the CDR3: TGTGCCAGCAGCTTGTCCCTAGCGGGGGTAAGCACAGATACGCAGTATTTT. It translates to CASSLSLAGVSTDTQYF.

The rearrangement joins TRBV15 to TRBJ1-2, with TRBD1 as a possible D gene (6 bases). V lost 0 bases, J lost 4 bases, and 12 bases lay in between. Germline V gives CDR1 LNHNV, CDR2 YYDKDF (reference sequence). This CDR3 comprises 15 residues. The CDR3 nucleotides read TGTGCCACCAGCAGAGATCAAAGGGGGAGCTATGGCTACACCTTC. Translated: CATSRDQRGSYGYTF.

The count of this clone is one. The chain uses TRBV5-4 and TRBJ1-2; D is possibly TRBD1 (6 bases). V shed 2 bases and J shed 6 bases, with 8 bases lying between them. Germline V gene sequence: CDR1 SGHNT, CDR2 YYREEE (reference sequence). The CDR3 sequence is 12 residues long. CDR3 in DNA: TGTGCCAGCAGCTTACAGGGTGATGGCTACACCTTC. Translation gives CASSLQGDGYTF.

This clone was found a few times. The J gene is TRBJ2-1, the V gene TRBV27, with D hard to call. Germline V gene sequence: CDR1 MNHEY, CDR2 SMNVEV (reference sequence). V was cut by 6 bases and J by 1 base, with 10 bases left in between. This CDR3 region has 14 residues. CDR3 in DNA: TGTGCCAGCAGACCGACTCAATCCTACAATGAGCAGTTCTTC. This gives the protein CASRPTQSYNEQFF.

This chain uses TRBV4-1 with TRBJ2-6; possible D gene TRBD1, 8 bases. V lost 8 bases to trimming and J lost 0 bases, with 20 bases between them. The CDR3 has 18 amino acids. CDR1 MGHRA and CDR2 YSYEKL come from the germline V gene. The CDR3 sequence is CASRGLGQGISGANVLTF. The CDR3 coding sequence is TGCGCCAGCCGCGGACTAGGACAGGGAATCTCTGGGGCCAACGTCCTGACTTTC.